This entry concerns a single TCR beta chain. In the study's own analysis: Estimates of nucleated cell counts were drawn from the amplification of reference gene primers. The assay was immunoSEQ multiplex PCR, and TCRdb's table has in-frame clones only and misses some. V, J and clone size were drawn from that table, and D and trimming were deduced from the DNA. The sample includes tens of thousands of clones, more than 75% seen only once; the top ten take 25% to 30%. These data come from a study of blood T cell repertoires in COVID-19. Trimming removed 10 bases from V and 2 bases from J; junction bases left unmatched: 8. The CDR3 runs 15 residues. The germline gives CDR1 MRHNA, CDR2 SNTAGT.

The chain joins TRBV6-4 to TRBJ2-7; TRBD2 matches at 13 bases. The sequence was obtained from a human donor in a cohort sampled during active COVID-19. The sequencing input was peripheral blood. CDR3 protein: CAIRVGTSGAYEQYF. Here the CDR3 DNA reads TGTGCCATCCGGGTGGGGACTAGCGGGGCCTACGAGCAGTACTTC.